This TCR beta chain was captured by sequencing in a study of blood T cell repertoires in COVID-19 (dated by TCRdb to the early 2020s). About the study as a whole: Samples covering the acute and convalescent phases of COVID-19 were provided by collaborators in the United States, Italy and Spain. Deeply sampled blood TCRbeta repertoires from subjects exposed to, actively infected with, or recovered from COVID-19 were included in the dataset. The sample metadata nearly always contained a de-identified subject ID, COVID-19 status, age in years and sex. Where HLA class I and class II types were available, the types were taken from metadata supplied by the sample provider, not from assay-based typing. The repertoires were released in a freely available public database meant as a resource for research on the immune response to SARS-CoV-2. Samples were obtained from the ongoing ImmuneRACE study (first 160 participants) and from 1,200 or so subjects provided by 6 global collaborators. The material from the prospective study consisted of cDNA or gDNA derived from T cells, B-cell-depleted T cells, or PBMCs. Here is what the overall study found, with its caveats: The amount of clinical and demographic metadata varied by source and participant and was provided uncurated.

From the cysteine through the phenylalanine, the CDR3 covers 15 amino acids. Of all the DNA, just the CDR3 is kept, 45 bases in frame from base 1. The junction shows trimming of 1 base on V and 1 base on J, plus 10 bases between the germline ends. For CDR1 and CDR2, the germline V gene lists ENHRY and SYGVKD. TCRbeta CDR3 regions were amplified from genomic DNA by means of the immunoSEQ Assay, a bias-controlled multiplex PCR. The published analysis was carried out like this. Within the assay, amplification of reference gene primers was used to estimate how many nucleated cells each sample contained. Sequence reads were collapsed and filtered to measure the absolute abundance of every unique TCRbeta CDR3 rearrangement. For each sample, productive Simpson clonality was calculated as the square root of Simpson's diversity index over productive rearrangements. TCRdb mirrors the immuneACCESS table, restricted to in-frame sequences. Some clones are absent from its copies; in checked studies, under half trace to an unresolved V gene, and the reason for the others is unknown. The V and J calls and clone size were taken over from that table, and D and trimming were inferred from the DNA. The sample yields roughly 240,000 clones; around four fifths were counted once. The top ten constitute about 3.6% of the sample.

The sample holds one count of this clone. Its antigen remains unidentified. Base quality data are lacking; no much larger clone is found one base away. Participants in the prospective study were enrolled through a virtual design, were aged roughly 18 to 100 years, and lived in 24 United States geographic areas. In the prospective study, participants were assigned to cohorts based on the clinical history participants reported in a screening survey and a study questionnaire. Exposed participants had been in contact with someone with a PCR-confirmed or clinician-diagnosed COVID-19 case within 2 weeks of study entry. Mobile phlebotomists in the prospective study collected whole blood, serum and a nasopharyngeal or oropharyngeal swab from every participant. Additional blood draws and questionnaires over an approximately 2-month period could optionally be provided by prospective study participants. Before DNA extraction, blood samples from the prospective study were shipped at room temperature or frozen.

This clonotype was sampled from a woman in her thirties or forties who had been exposed to COVID-19. Sequenced: PBMCs or T cells enriched from blood (not recorded which). This chain joins TRBV10-3 to TRBJ1-1, with the D gene call left open. The nucleotide sequence reads as follows: TGTGCCATCAGTGAGTTGGGGAGGAGGAACACTGAAGCTTTCTTT. The resulting protein is CAISELGRRNTEAFF.